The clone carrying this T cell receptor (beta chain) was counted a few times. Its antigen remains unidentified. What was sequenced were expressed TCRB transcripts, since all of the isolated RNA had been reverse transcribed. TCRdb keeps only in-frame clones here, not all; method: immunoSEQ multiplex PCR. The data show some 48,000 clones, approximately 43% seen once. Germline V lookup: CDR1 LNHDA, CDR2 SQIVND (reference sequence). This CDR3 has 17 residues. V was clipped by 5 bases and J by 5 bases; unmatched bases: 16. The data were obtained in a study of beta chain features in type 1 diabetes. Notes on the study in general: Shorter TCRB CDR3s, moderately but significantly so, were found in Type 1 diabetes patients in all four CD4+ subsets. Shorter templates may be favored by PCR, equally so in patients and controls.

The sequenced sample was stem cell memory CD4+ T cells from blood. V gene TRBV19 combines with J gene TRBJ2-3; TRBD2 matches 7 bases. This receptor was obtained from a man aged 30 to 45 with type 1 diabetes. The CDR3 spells CASSSNPPRGDGDTQYF. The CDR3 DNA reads TGTGCCAGTAGTTCAAACCCTCCACGGGGGGATGGAGATACGCAGTATTTT.